This T cell receptor beta chain was found in a study of Tregs in tolerant kidney transplant recipients. Repertoires were generated with immunoSEQ multiplex PCR, while TCRdb's copy carries only in-frame clones and drops some. This table has fewer than 80,000 clones, roughly nine tenths appearing once. Trimming cost V 5 bases and J 9 bases; bases outside gene matches: 8. The germline gives CDR1 MDHEN, CDR2 SYDVKM. CDR3 length: 14 amino acids. The source of this sequence is a human donor who received a combined kidney and bone marrow transplant. This chain connects TRBV28 to TRBJ1-2; TRBD1 aligns across 11 bases. Sequenced material: CD4+ T cells from blood, taken before the transplant. CDR3 sequence: CASSAGQGVHRYTF. The CDR3 DNA reads as TGTGCCAGCAGTGCGGGACAGGGGGTTCATCGCTACACCTTC.